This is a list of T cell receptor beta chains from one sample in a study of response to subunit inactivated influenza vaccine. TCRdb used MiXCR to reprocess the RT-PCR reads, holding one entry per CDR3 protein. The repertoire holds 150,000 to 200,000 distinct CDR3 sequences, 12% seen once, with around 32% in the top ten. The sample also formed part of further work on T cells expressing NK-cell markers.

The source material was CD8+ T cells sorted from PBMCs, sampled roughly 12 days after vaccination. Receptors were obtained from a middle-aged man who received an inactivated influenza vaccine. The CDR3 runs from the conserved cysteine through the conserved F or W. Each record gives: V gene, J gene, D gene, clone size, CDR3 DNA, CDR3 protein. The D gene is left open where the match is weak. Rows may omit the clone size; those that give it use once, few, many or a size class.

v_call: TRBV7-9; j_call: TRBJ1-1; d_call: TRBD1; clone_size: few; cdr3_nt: TGTGCCAGCAGCGAGGGGACAGCGCTACTGAACACTGAAGCTTTCTTT; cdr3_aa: CASSEGTALLNTEAFF
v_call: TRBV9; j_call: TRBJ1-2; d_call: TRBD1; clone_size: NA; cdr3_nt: TGTGCCAGCAACATCGGGACAGGGGTCTATGGCTACACCTTC; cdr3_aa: CASNIGTGVYGYTF
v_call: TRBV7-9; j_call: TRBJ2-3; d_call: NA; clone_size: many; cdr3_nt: TGTGCCAGCAGCTTAGAAGGAGATACGCAGTATTTT; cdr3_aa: CASSLEGDTQYF
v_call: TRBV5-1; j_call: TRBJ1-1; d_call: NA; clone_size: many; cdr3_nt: TGCGCCAGCAGCCCGACCTGGACTGGGAACACTGAAGCTTTCTTT; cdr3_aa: CASSPTWTGNTEAFF
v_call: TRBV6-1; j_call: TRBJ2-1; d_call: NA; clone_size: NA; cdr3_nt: TGTGCCAGCAGTAGGTCGTGGGAGATGTCCTACAATGAGCAGTTCTTC; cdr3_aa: CASSRSWEMSYNEQFF
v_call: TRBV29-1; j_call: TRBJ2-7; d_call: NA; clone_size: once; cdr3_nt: TGCAGCGTTGAAGACCCGGTGCAGGGGCTAGCCTACGAGCAGTACTTC; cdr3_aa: CSVEDPVQGLAYEQYF
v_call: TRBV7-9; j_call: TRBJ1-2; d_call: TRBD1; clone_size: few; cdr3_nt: TGTGCCAGCAGCCTGGGGACAGGGTGGGGCTACACCTTC; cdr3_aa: CASSLGTGWGYTF
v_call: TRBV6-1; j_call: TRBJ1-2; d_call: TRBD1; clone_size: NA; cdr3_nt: TGTGCCAGCAGGGCCGGGACAGGGGTCGGCTACACCTTC; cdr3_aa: CASRAGTGVGYTF
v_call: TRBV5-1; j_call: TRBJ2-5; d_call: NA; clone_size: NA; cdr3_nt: TGCGCCAGCAGCTTGAATGGGGAGACCCAGTACTTC; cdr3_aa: CASSLNGETQYF
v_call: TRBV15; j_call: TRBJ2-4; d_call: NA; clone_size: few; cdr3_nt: TGTGCCACCAGGGGTGAACTAGCCAAAAACATTCAGTACTTC; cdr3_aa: CATRGELAKNIQYF
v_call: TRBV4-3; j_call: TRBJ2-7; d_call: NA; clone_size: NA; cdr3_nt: TGCGCCAGCAGCCAAGATCTATCCAATTCCTACGAGCAGTACTTC; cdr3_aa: CASSQDLSNSYEQYF
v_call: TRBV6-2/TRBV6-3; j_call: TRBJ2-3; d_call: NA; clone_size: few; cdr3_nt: TGTGCCAGCAGTTACCGCGCCGGGGGTCGTACGCAGTATTTT; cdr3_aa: CASSYRAGGRTQYF
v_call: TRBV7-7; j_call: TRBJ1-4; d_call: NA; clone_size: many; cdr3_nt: TGTGCTAGCAGCTTCCATCTTGAAAAACTGTTTTTT; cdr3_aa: CASSFHLEKLFF
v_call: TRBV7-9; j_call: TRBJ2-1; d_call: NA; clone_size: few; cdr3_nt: TGTGCCAGCAGCTTTCCGGGAGACAATGAGCAGTTCTTC; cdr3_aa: CASSFPGDNEQFF
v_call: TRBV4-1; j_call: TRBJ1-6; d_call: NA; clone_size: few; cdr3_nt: TGCGCCAGCAGCCACACTTATAATTCACCCCTCCACTTT; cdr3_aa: CASSHTYNSPLHF
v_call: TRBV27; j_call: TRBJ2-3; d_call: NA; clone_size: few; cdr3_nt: TGTGCCAGCAGACGAGGGGATACGCAGTATTTT; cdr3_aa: CASRRGDTQYF
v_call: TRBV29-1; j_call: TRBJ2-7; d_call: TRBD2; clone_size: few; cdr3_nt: TGCAGCGTTGCTAGCGGTAGCTCCTACGAGCAGTACTTC; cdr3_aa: CSVASGSSYEQYF
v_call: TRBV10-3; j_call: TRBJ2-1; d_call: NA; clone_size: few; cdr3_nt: TGTGCCACGAAAGACCCCGCATGGGTTCTGTTCTTC; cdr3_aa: CATKDPAWVLFF
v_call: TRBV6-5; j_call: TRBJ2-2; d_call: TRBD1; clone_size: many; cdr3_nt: TGTGCCAGCAGTTTCGGGACAGGTGGCGGGGAGCTGTTTTTT; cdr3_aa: CASSFGTGGGELFF
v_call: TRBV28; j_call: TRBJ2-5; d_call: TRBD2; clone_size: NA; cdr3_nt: TGTGCCAGCAGCCAGATCAGACTAGCGGGGTACCAAGAGACCCAGTACTTC; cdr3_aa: CASSQIRLAGYQETQYF
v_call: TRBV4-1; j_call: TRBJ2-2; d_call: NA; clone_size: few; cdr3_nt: TGCGCCAGCAGCCAAGGGGGGCTCAGGACCGGGGAGCTGTTTTTT; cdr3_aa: CASSQGGLRTGELFF
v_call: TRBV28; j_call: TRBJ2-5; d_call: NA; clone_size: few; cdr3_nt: TGTGCCAGCAGCCCTGGCCCACAATCTGAGACCCAGTACTTC; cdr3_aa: CASSPGPQSETQYF
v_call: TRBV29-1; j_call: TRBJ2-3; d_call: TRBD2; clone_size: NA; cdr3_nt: TGCAGCGTTGTCCCCTGGCGGGAGGCGGAAGATACGCAGTATTTT; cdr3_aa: CSVVPWREAEDTQYF
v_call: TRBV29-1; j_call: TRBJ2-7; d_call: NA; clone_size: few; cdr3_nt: TGCAGCGTCGCGGACGGTCGCACCTACGAGCAGTACTTC; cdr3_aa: CSVADGRTYEQYF